This passage covers 6 T cell receptor beta chains from one sample sequenced in a study of blood T cells in healthy people across ages. A J-beta primer mix and a sample-barcoded 5' primer were used in a second PCR of about 7 to 12 cycles. Each CDR3 protein is one row after TCRdb ran MiXCR on the 5' RACE reads. The sample has about 1.5 million distinct CDR3 sequences, roughly 43% seen once. Specimen: blood. The receptor source for this set is a woman in her late teens or twenties in good health.

This clonotype was seen a handful of times. The chain uses TRBV10-3 and TRBJ2-3, with 12 positions matching TRBD2. Germline loops: CDR1 ENHRY, CDR2 SYGVKD. V was clipped by 2 bases and J by 5 bases; unmatched bases: 5. The CDR3 spans 16 residues. The CDR3 protein is CAISEASGGAVDTQYF. CDR3 nucleotide sequence: TGTGCCATCAGTGAGGCTAGCGGGGGGGCCGTAGATACGCAGTATTTT.

This clonotype appeared a single time. The chain uses TRBV7-2 and TRBJ2-1; D call uncertain. Looked up from germline, CDR1 is SGHTA and CDR2 is FQGNSA. The CDR3 length is 18 residues. V was trimmed by 0 bases and J by 3 bases, leaving 18 bases between them. In DNA, the CDR3 is TGTGCCAGCAGCTTAGCGGCGGCTGGTGGGGTTGGCTACAATGAGCAGTTCTTC. Its translation is CASSLAAAGGVGYNEQFF.

This clonotype came up once. This chain joins TRBV12-5 and TRBJ1-5, with D hard to call. The V gene lost 7 bases and the J gene lost 2 bases, with 18 bases spanning the gap. Per the germline V gene, CDR1 is LGHNT and CDR2 is FRNRAP. This CDR3 has 16 amino acids. CDR3: CASDLASTPGNQPQHF. The CDR3 DNA reads TGTGCTAGTGACCTTGCATCGACTCCGGGCAATCAGCCCCAGCATTTT.

DNA of the CDR3: TGTGCCAGCAAGGCGTCCGGGACAGGGGGCGGTGGCTACACCTTC. Protein: CASKASGTGGGGYTF. The V gene is TRBV6-5, the J gene TRBJ1-2, with 12 bases fitting TRBD1. This CDR3 is built from 15 residues. Germline V gene data show CDR1 as MNHEY and CDR2 as SVGAGI. V was clipped by 7 bases and J by 7 bases; unmatched bases: 10.

The chain uses TRBV29-1 and TRBJ2-1; possible D gene TRBD1, 5 bases. The ends were cut back, 2 bases at V and 8 bases at J, with 10 bases in the middle. The CDR3 spans 12 residues. Germline CDR1 and CDR2: SQVTM and ANQGSEA. CDR3 coding DNA: TGCAGCGTTGAAAGGCAGGGTCATGAGCAGTTCTTC. Translating it yields CSVERQGHEQFF.

This chain uses TRBV12-3 or TRBV12-4 with TRBJ2-5, with TRBD2 identical over 8 bases. The CDR3 spans 15 residues. Trimming at V came to 0 bases and at J to 5 bases, leaving 5 bases not matched to a gene. The CDR3 region is CASSLARGASETQYF. The CDR3, as DNA: TGTGCCAGCAGTTTAGCGCGGGGGGCGAGTGAGACCCAGTACTTC.